Each of the 16 T cell receptor beta chains below was sequenced from the same sample in a study of immune cell composition in non-small cell lung cancer. Clones were read by immunoSEQ multiplex PCR, and TCRdb kept only the in-frame ones, dropping some. The table shows 13,000 or so clones, with approximately 70% occurring only once. The sequenced material came from lung tumor tissue. The receptors originated from a human donor with non-small cell lung cancer.

The chain employs TRBV7-6 and TRBJ1-5; D is possibly TRBD1 (5 bases). V was shortened by 6 bases and J by 8 bases, with 5 bases between the two germline ends. Per germline, CDR1 SGHVS and CDR2 FNYEAQ. This CDR3 has 10 amino acids. The CDR3 loop reads CASRDKPQHF. DNA of the CDR3: TGTGCCAGCAGGGACAAGCCCCAGCATTTT.

The V gene is TRBV28, the J gene TRBJ1-1; D not certain. V dropped 1 base and J dropped 11 bases, with 11 bases sitting between them. The CDR3 covers 12 residues. Looked up from germline, CDR1 is MDHEN and CDR2 is SYDVKM. The DNA for the CDR3 is TGTGCCAGCAGTTTATTGACAAAAGGCGCTTTCTTT. Protein: CASSLLTKGAFF.

The chain is built from TRBV28 and TRBJ1-3, with 7 bases fitting TRBD1. Germline trimming cut 7 bases from V and 0 bases from J; bases unmatched to any gene: 15. Germline CDR1 and CDR2: MDHEN and SYDVKM. The CDR3 is 18 amino acids. The CDR3 spells CASITNPGTAISGNTIYF. CDR3 bases: TGTGCCAGCATCACCAACCCCGGGACAGCTATCTCTGGAAACACCATATATTTT.

The chain carries TRBV11-2 and TRBJ2-1, with 7 bases matching TRBD1. V dropped 4 bases and J dropped 3; count of bases not matched to a gene: 3. Per the germline V gene, CDR1 is SGHAT and CDR2 is FQNNGV. The CDR3 runs to 14 residues. The CDR3 DNA sequence: TGTGCCAGCAGCTCACAGGGGAGCTACAATGAGCAGTTCTTC. Amino acid sequence: CASSSQGSYNEQFF.

The chain joins TRBV7-3 to TRBJ2-7; 7 bases line up with TRBD2. Germline values: CDR1 SGHTA, CDR2 FQGTGA. V lost 5 bases, J lost 3 bases, and 7 bases stayed unmatched. CDR3 length equals 14 residues. CDR3 nucleotide sequence: TGTGCCAGCAGCCCCTCTCCGGGAGGCTACGAGCAGTACTTC. It encodes CASSPSPGGYEQYF. Looking up the rest from reference TRBV7-3 and TRBJ2-7 gives the full variable domain: GAGVSQTPSNKVTEKGKYVELRCDPISGHTALYWYRQSLGQGPEFLIYFQGTGAADDSGLPNDRFFAVRPEGSVSTLKIQRTERGDSAVYLCASSPSPGGYEQYFGPGTRLTVT.

This clone was counted once. The chain combines TRBV7-7 with TRBJ2-5; D possibly corresponds to TRBD2 (7 bases). This CDR3 has 14 amino acids. V dropped 5 bases and J dropped 4 bases, with 14 bases sitting between them. From germline, CDR1 is SSHAT and CDR2 FNYEAQ (reference sequence). The CDR3 loop reads CASSLGGLGETQYF. The CDR3 nucleotides read TGTGCCAGCAGCCTCGGGGGGCTAGGAGAGACCCAGTACTTC.

This sequence joins TRBV6-1 and TRBJ1-2; 7 nucleotides line up with TRBD1. This CDR3 region has 13 residues. The germline CDR1 and CDR2 sequences are MNHNS and SASEGT. V dropped 6 bases and J dropped 5; count of bases not matched to a gene: 6. CDR3 sequence: CASSTGDIYGYTF. As DNA, the CDR3 is TGTGCCAGCAGCACAGGGGACATATATGGCTACACCTTC.

The CDR3 region is CASSPLRISGRAGSYNEQFF. Here the CDR3 DNA reads TGTGCCAGCAGTCCCCTGCGGATTAGCGGGAGGGCCGGATCCTACAATGAGCAGTTCTTC. V gene TRBV27 combines with J gene TRBJ2-1; TRBD2 matches at 11 bases. The CDR3 sequence is 20 residues long. In germline, CDR1 is MNHEY, CDR2 SMNVEV (reference sequence). With 5 bases clipped from V and 1 base from J, the junction kept 16 bases outside the gene matches.

This clone was observed once. The CDR3 protein is CASSLAGQTNTEAFF. The DNA of the CDR3 is TGCGCCAGCAGCTTGGCGGGACAGACGAACACTGAAGCTTTCTTT. The chain links TRBV5-1 to TRBJ1-1, with TRBD1 matching over 7 bases. The V gene end was trimmed by 0 bases and the J gene end by 1 base; junction bases not matched to a gene: 3. CDR3 size: 15 residues. Looked up from germline, CDR1 is SGHRS and CDR2 is YFSETQ.

This clone was detected a few times. The chain uses TRBV29-1 and TRBJ1-1, with D perhaps matching TRBD1 (5 bases). Per the germline V gene, CDR1 is SQVTM and CDR2 is ANQGSEA. This CDR3 has 13 amino acids. Trimming stripped 7 bases from V and 4 bases from J, with 16 bases between. The chain's CDR3 is CSGSRVSATEAFF. CDR3 bases: TGCAGCGGGTCCAGGGTTTCTGCCACTGAAGCTTTCTTT.

The chain links TRBV19 to TRBJ1-6; D call uncertain. This CDR3 contains 14 residues. Trimming left V 2 bases short and J 7 bases short, with 9 bases between. From germline, CDR1 is LNHDA and CDR2 SQIVND (reference sequence). In DNA form, the CDR3 reads TGTGCCAGTAGTATAATAGGAGGGAATTCACCCCTCCACTTT. As protein: CASSIIGGNSPLHF.

V gene TRBV27 combines with J gene TRBJ1-2; weak D call: TRBD1 (6 bases). V lost 6 bases to trimming and J lost 7 bases, with 21 bases between them. CDR3 size: 15 residues. Germline lookup yields CDR1 MNHEY and CDR2 SMNVEV (reference sequence). CDR3 in amino acids: CASRPTLQGNLGYTF. CDR3 nucleotides: TGTGCCAGCAGACCTACTTTACAGGGAAACCTTGGCTACACCTTC.

The chain employs TRBV7-9 and TRBJ2-7, with TRBD2 matching 7 bases. After removal of 2 bases from V and 5 bases from J, the junction contained 18 bases not matched to a gene. This CDR3 region has 18 residues. CDR1 and CDR2 (germline): SEHNR, FQNEAQ (reference sequence). The CDR3 is CASSLPPRVREGGNEQYF. Written as DNA, the CDR3 is TGTGCCAGCAGCTTACCCCCTAGGGTGAGGGAGGGCGGAAACGAGCAGTACTTC.

The V call is TRBV27, the J call TRBJ2-3, with D possibly being TRBD2 (6 bases). The germline gives CDR1 MNHEY, CDR2 SMNVEV (reference sequence). This CDR3 is built from 14 residues. V shed 2 bases and J shed 5 bases, with 11 bases lying between them. CDR3 sequence reads: CASSLERARDTQYF. CDR3 DNA: TGTGCCAGCAGTTTAGAGCGGGCTCGAGATACGCAGTATTTT.

The chain employs TRBV9 and TRBJ2-7; the match to TRBD1 covers 7 bases. Germline V lookup: CDR1 SGDLS, CDR2 YYNGEE. J gave up 5 bases and V 2 bases, and 10 bases lay outside the gene matches. The CDR3 runs to 15 residues. CDR3 coding DNA: TGTGCCAGCAGCGTTACGGGACAGCGGTTCCACGAGCAGTACTTC. It codes for CASSVTGQRFHEQYF.

V and J are TRBV19 and TRBJ1-2; 8 bases map to TRBD1. CDR1 and CDR2 (germline): LNHDA, SQIVND (reference sequence). The trim removed 5 bases at V and 2 bases at J, leaving 1 base unmatched. The CDR3 is made up of 13 amino acids. The CDR3 here is CASSGQGNYGYTF. The CDR3 coding sequence is TGTGCCAGTAGTGGACAGGGAAACTATGGCTACACCTTC.